The 4 T cell receptor beta chains reported below all come from one sample, sequenced in a study of CD8+ T cells in alopecia areata. Stated treatment: oral pan-JAK inhibitor, 5-10 mg twice daily. Sequencing relied on a cDNA template that was reverse transcribed from extracted RNA. Assay used: immunoSEQ multiplex PCR; TCRdb lists only in-frame clones, some missing. Among roughly 220,000 clones listed, around two fifths were seen once. The material sequenced was CD4+ T cells sorted from blood, taken between weeks 30 and 35, from a patient treated with tofacitinib. These receptors were taken from a human donor with alopecia areata.

Only a few counts were recorded for this clone. The rearrangement links TRBV29-1 to TRBJ1-4; no reliable D call. Per the germline V gene, CDR1 is SQVTM and CDR2 is ANQGSEA. CDR3 size: 13 residues. V lost 6 bases, J lost 0 bases, and 8 bases lay in between. The DNA for the CDR3 is TGCAGCGTGAGCGGTGCAACTAATGAAAAACTGTTTTTT. It is translated as CSVSGATNEKLFF.

The chain recombines TRBV30 with TRBJ2-2; no firm D call. Deletions cut 5 bases from V and 4 bases from J, with 11 bases between. Germline V gene data show CDR1 as GTSNPN and CDR2 as SVGIG (reference sequence). There are 13 residues in the CDR3. CDR3 in amino acids: CAWVRAFTGELFF. CDR3 coding DNA: TGTGCCTGGGTTCGGGCGTTCACCGGGGAGCTGTTTTTT.

Only a few counts were recorded for this clone. This CDR3 reads CASSLRTGGIISPLHF. The CDR3 DNA is TGTGCCAGCAGCCTAAGGACAGGGGGCATCATTTCACCCCTCCACTTT. The chain has TRBV7-2 and TRBJ1-6; 11 nucleotides match TRBD1. This CDR3 comprises 16 residues. Germline V gene lookup returns CDR1 SGHTA and CDR2 FQGNSA. J gave up 9 bases and V 5 bases, and 9 bases lay outside the gene matches. Filled out from reference TRBV7-2 and TRBJ1-6, the complete variable domain reads GAGVSQSPSNKVTEKGKDVELRCDPISGHTALYWYRQSLGQGLEFLIYFQGNSAPDKSGLPSDRFSAERTGGSVSTLTIQRTQQEDSAVYLCASSLRTGGIISPLHFGNGTRLTVT.

The count of this clone is one. The chain uses TRBV5-4 and TRBJ1-2, with 9 bases aligning to TRBD1. The junction had 9 bases not matched to a gene; V was cut back by 4 bases and J by 8 bases. This CDR3 spans 14 amino acids. CDR1 SGHNT and CDR2 YYREEE come from the germline V gene (reference sequence). CDR3 residues: CASSAPGQGLGYTF. CDR3 nucleotide sequence: TGTGCCAGCAGCGCCCCGGGACAGGGTTTGGGCTACACCTTC. Using reference TRBV5-4 and TRBJ1-2 for the parts outside the CDR3, the full variable domain is ETGVTQSPTHLIKTRGQQVTLRCSSQSGHNTVSWYQQALGQGPQFIFQYYREEENGRGNFPPRFSGLQFPNYSSELNVNALELDDSALYLCASSAPGQGLGYTFGSGTRLTVV.